The 2 T cell receptor beta chains presented below share a single source sample, sequenced in a study of blood T cells in healthy people across ages. A second about 7 to 11 cycle PCR used barcoded and J-beta primers. TCRdb re-derived calls from the 5' RACE reads in MiXCR, one entry per CDR3 protein. The sample has approximately 850,000 distinct CDR3 sequences, roughly 64% seen once; the top ten hold about 20%. Sequencing used blood. The receptors come from a young man in good health.

This chain joins TRBV4-1 and TRBJ2-7; possibly TRBD1 for D (6 bases). This CDR3 comprises 16 residues. Germline assignment: CDR1 MGHRA and CDR2 YSYEKL. V lost 1 base and J 3 bases, leaving 16 bases between the germline ends. The CDR3 region has the DNA TGCGCCAGCAGCCAAGTAGTGGGGGACAACTACTACGAGCAGTACTTC. Translation gives CASSQVVGDNYYEQYF.

The CDR3 region has the DNA TGCAGTGCTAGAGAGCCTGGGGCTAGCGGGGGCAATACGCAGTATTTT. Encoded protein: CSAREPGASGGNTQYF. The chain has TRBV20-1 and TRBJ2-3; 10 bases line up with TRBD2. This CDR3 comprises 16 residues. V was pared by 0 bases and J by 7 bases, with 10 bases of the junction left unmatched. CDR1 and CDR2 (germline): DFQATT, SNEGSKA (reference sequence).